The source of this T cell receptor (beta chain) is a study of T cell repertoires in cytomegalovirus infection. At the level of the study: CMV infection and matching HLA type were both indicated by public TCR beta signatures. Study-wide points: Summed public TCR beta family frequency identified CMV carriers bearing the relevant HLA. In two of eight donors, the top clonotype was HLA-C-restricted CMV-specific.

Trimming pared 2 bases from V and 6 bases from J, leaving 4 bases between. The germline CDR1 and CDR2 sequences are MNHNY and SVGAGI (reference sequence). The CDR3 spans 12 residues. TCRdb re-derived calls from the reads in MiXCR, one entry per CDR3 protein. The sample holds 150,000 to 200,000 distinct CDR3 sequences, 15% to 20% seen once. Turning to this clonotype: No antigen is known for it.

The chain is built from TRBV6-6 and TRBJ2-2, with D unclear. Sequencing was carried out using PBMCs. This sequence originates from a human donor in good health (CMV status not recorded). Some clones in this sample may be carry-over from other donors' samples. CDR3 residues: CASSYGSGELFF. In nucleotides, the CDR3 is TGTGCCAGCAGTTACGGTTCCGGGGAGCTGTTTTTT.